The 5 T cell receptor beta chains presented below share a single source sample, sequenced in a study of cytomegalovirus exposure and HLA in healthy donors. TCRdb's table, derived via immunoSEQ multiplex PCR, lists solely in-frame clones and lacks some. In the table there are roughly 70,000 clones, around 97% of which are singletons. The sample was PBMCs. These receptors were collected from a woman younger than 35 in good health and CMV-seropositive.

V gene TRBV28 combines with J gene TRBJ2-1; D may be TRBD1 (6 bases). Germline-derived CDR1 and CDR2 are MDHEN and SYDVKM. The ends were cut back, 5 bases at V and 3 bases at J, with 11 bases in the middle. This CDR3 has 14 amino acids. Here the CDR3 DNA reads TGTGCCAGCAGTAAAACAGGGAGCTACAATGAGCAGTTCTTC. This gives the protein CASSKTGSYNEQFF.

The rearrangement joins TRBV4-1 to TRBJ2-1; TRBD2 aligns across 7 bases. The junction had 2 bases not matched to a gene; V was cut back by 1 base and J by 2 bases. The CDR3 contains 15 residues. Germline V lookup: CDR1 MGHRA, CDR2 YSYEKL. Here the CDR3 DNA reads TGCGCCAGCAGCCAAGGCGGGAGCCCCTACAATGAGCAGTTCTTC. It translates to CASSQGGSPYNEQFF.

The V gene is TRBV15, the J gene TRBJ2-7; D is unresolved. CDR3 length equals 15 residues. V was clipped by 1 base and J by 4 bases, with 14 bases between them. The germline V gene encodes CDR1 LNHNV and CDR2 YYDKDF (reference sequence). CDR3 amino acids: CATSRGQAVGYEQYF. The DNA for the CDR3 is TGTGCCACCAGCAGAGGGCAGGCCGTTGGATACGAGCAGTACTTC.

The V and J genes are TRBV5-1 and TRBJ2-7; D is uncertain. In germline, CDR1 is SGHRS, CDR2 YFSETQ. The CDR3 consists of 15 residues. The V end was cut by 4 bases, the J end by 2 bases, with 16 bases between. The CDR3 loop is CASSMTISGPYEQYF. CDR3 nucleotides: TGCGCCAGCAGCATGACAATTTCTGGTCCCTACGAGCAGTACTTC.

The chain links TRBV7-6 to TRBJ2-5; a weak D match, TRBD2 (6 bases). The V gene's germline CDR1 is SGHVS and CDR2 FNYEAQ. The V end lost 5 bases, the J end lost 5 bases, and 21 bases lay between the germline ends. CDR3 length equals 16 residues. The CDR3 DNA sequence: TGTGCCAGCAGCACTAGTGGGGGACCTCGGGGGGAGACCCAGTACTTC. The encoded protein is CASSTSGGPRGETQYF.